These T cell receptor beta chains were read from a single sample in a study of blood T cell repertoires in COVID-19. Data came from immunoSEQ multiplex PCR; TCRdb stores just in-frame clones and leaves some out. The table lists some 120,000 clones, about 85% of them singletons. The sample taken for sequencing was peripheral blood. The receptors stem from a man aged 60 to 75 with acute or convalescent COVID-19. Each CDR3 is given with its conserved first and last residue. The D gene is left open where the match is weak. Not every row has a clone size; where given, it reads once, few, many or a size class.

abundance,j_gene,d_gene,v_gene,len,CDR3aa,CDR3nt
NA,TRBJ2-7,NA,TRBV24-1,14,CATSDRQGSIEQYF,TGTGCCACCAGTGACCGGCAGGGCTCCATAGAGCAGTACTTC
NA,TRBJ1-4,NA,TRBV4-1,17,CASSLAEPTAVNEKLFF,TGCGCCAGCAGCCTCGCCGAGCCGACAGCCGTCAATGAAAAACTGTTTTTT
NA,TRBJ2-2,NA,TRBV11-2,14,CASSRGPANGELFF,TGTGCCAGCAGCCGAGGGCCGGCGAACGGGGAGCTGTTTTTT
few,TRBJ1-6,NA,TRBV4-2,18,CASSQGRKARRGNSPLHF,TGTGCCAGCAGCCAAGGGAGGAAGGCACGACGCGGAAATTCACCCCTCCACTTT
NA,TRBJ1-5,TRBD1,TRBV6-6,16,CASSKPGQISNQPQHF,TGTGCCAGCAGTAAACCGGGACAGATTAGCAATCAGCCCCAGCATTTT
NA,TRBJ2-3,NA,TRBV12-1,12,CASSKAGHTQYF,TGTGCCAGCAGCAAGGCGGGTCATACGCAGTATTTT
once,TRBJ2-1,NA,TRBV6-5,14,CASRLTGEVDEQFF,TGTGCCAGCAGATTAACAGGGGAGGTAGATGAGCAGTTCTTC
NA,TRBJ1-2,TRBD1,TRBV4-3,17,CASSQDRGDRGYYGYTF,TGCGCCAGCAGCCAAGATCGAGGGGACAGGGGGTACTATGGCTACACCTTC
NA,TRBJ2-2,NA,TRBV2,14,CASSFIRNTGELFF,TGTGCCAGCAGTTTCATCAGAAACACCGGGGAGCTGTTTTTT
few,TRBJ2-1,TRBD2,TRBV5-1,15,CASSFVAGNYNEQFF,TGCGCCAGCAGCTTCGTAGCGGGGAACTACAATGAGCAGTTCTTC
NA,TRBJ1-2,TRBD1,TRBV28,15,CASRAGGARSDGYTF,TGTGCCAGCAGGGCAGGGGGAGCAAGGTCCGATGGCTACACCTTC
few,TRBJ2-7,TRBD2,TRBV19,18,CASSPIGTSGIQPYEQYF,TGTGCCAGTAGTCCTATCGGGACTAGCGGTATACAACCCTACGAGCAGTACTTC
NA,TRBJ2-7,TRBD1,TRBV27,13,CASSQRGHYEQYF,TGTGCCAGCAGTCAGAGGGGGCACTACGAGCAGTACTTC
NA,TRBJ1-4,TRBD1,TRBV29-1,14,CSVGGGASNEKLFF,TGCAGCGTTGGAGGGGGCGCCTCTAATGAAAAACTGTTTTTT
NA,TRBJ1-1,TRBD1,TRBV2,14,CASSWGQVNTEAFF,TGTGCCAGCAGTTGGGGACAGGTGAACACTGAAGCTTTCTTT
NA,TRBJ1-5,TRBD1,TRBV10-3,15,CAISESEAGGQPQHF,TGTGCCATCAGTGAGTCGGAGGCAGGGGGACAGCCCCAGCATTTT
NA,TRBJ1-1,NA,TRBV29-1,13,CSVDVRGNTEAFF,TGCAGCGTTGATGTCAGGGGGAACACTGAAGCTTTCTTT
once,TRBJ2-5,NA,TRBV27,15,CASSQRAGNQETQYF,TGTGCCAGCAGTCAAAGGGCGGGCAACCAAGAGACCCAGTACTTC